The 7 T cell receptor beta chains listed next were all sequenced from one sample in a study of cytomegalovirus exposure and HLA in healthy donors. The PCR ran on 60 Vbeta and 13 Jbeta primers. Method: immunoSEQ multiplex PCR; TCRdb's copy keeps in-frame clones and lacks some. The sample has about 150,000 clones; around 79% are singletons. The sample was PBMCs. The receptors were gathered from a woman in her thirties in good health and CMV-seronegative.

V is TRBV5-1 and J is TRBJ2-7, with 7 nucleotides matching TRBD1. With V trimmed by 2 bases and J by 9 bases, 17 bases remained unmatched. Germline-derived CDR1 and CDR2 are SGHRS and YFSETQ. The length of the CDR3 is 16 residues. CDR3 DNA sequence: TGCGCCAGCAGCTTCGACCCGGGACAGAGGGGAATCCGGCAGTACTTC. Its protein product is CASSFDPGQRGIRQYF.

This chain links TRBV4-2 with TRBJ2-7, with 8 bases identical to TRBD1. The CDR3 runs to 14 residues. Germline loops: CDR1 LGHNA, CDR2 YNFKEQ. Trimming took 6 bases from V and 3 from J; bases not matched to a gene: 7. The CDR3 DNA is TGTGCCAGCAGTCCCGGACAGGGAGGCTACGAGCAGTACTTC. Translating it yields CASSPGQGGYEQYF.

V gene TRBV5-1 combines with J gene TRBJ1-2, with TRBD1 identical over 11 bases. The V gene's germline CDR1 is SGHRS and CDR2 YFSETQ. After removal of 0 bases from V and 4 bases from J, the junction contained 5 bases not matched to a gene. The CDR3 is made up of 16 amino acids. CDR3 sequence reads: CASSLGTGGDGYGYTF. DNA of the CDR3: TGCGCCAGCAGCTTGGGGACAGGGGGCGACGGCTATGGCTACACCTTC.

This clone was observed a single time. The V gene is TRBV19, the J gene TRBJ1-3, with D unclear. This CDR3 has 17 amino acids. Per germline, CDR1 LNHDA and CDR2 SQIVND (reference sequence). The V end was cut by 1 base, the J end by 1 base, with 14 bases between. CDR3 sequence reads: CASSIGRMSTSGNTIYF. As DNA, the CDR3 is TGTGCCAGTAGTATAGGCAGGATGTCCACTTCTGGAAACACCATATATTTT.

The sample holds a few counts of this clone. The chain joins TRBV6-1 to TRBJ1-1; 7 bases are a match to TRBD1. This CDR3 is 14 amino acids long. The junction had 16 bases not matched to a gene; V was cut back by 10 bases and J by 8 bases. The germline gives CDR1 MNHNS, CDR2 SASEGT. CDR3 loop: CATKRDTGTDEAFF. The CDR3 DNA is TGTGCCACCAAAAGAGACACCGGGACAGACGAAGCTTTCTTT.

The J gene is TRBJ2-3, the V gene TRBV5-8, with D tentatively TRBD1 (6 bases). Germline V CDR1 and CDR2: SGHTS, YDEGEE. The CDR3 is 15 residues long. Trimming stripped 3 bases from V and 6 bases from J, with 17 bases between. The CDR3 DNA reads TGTGCCAGCAGCTACGGGACACCGAATGGGGATACGCAGTATTTT. It is translated as CASSYGTPNGDTQYF.

The chain links TRBV4-2 to TRBJ2-1; 13 bases are shared with TRBD2. This CDR3 has 15 residues. Per the germline V gene, CDR1 is LGHNA and CDR2 is YNFKEQ. J was trimmed by 7 bases and V by 4 bases; bases with no gene match: 4. The chain's CDR3 is CASSPTSGGVNEQFF. The DNA of the CDR3 is TGTGCCAGCAGCCCTACTAGCGGGGGGGTTAATGAGCAGTTCTTC.